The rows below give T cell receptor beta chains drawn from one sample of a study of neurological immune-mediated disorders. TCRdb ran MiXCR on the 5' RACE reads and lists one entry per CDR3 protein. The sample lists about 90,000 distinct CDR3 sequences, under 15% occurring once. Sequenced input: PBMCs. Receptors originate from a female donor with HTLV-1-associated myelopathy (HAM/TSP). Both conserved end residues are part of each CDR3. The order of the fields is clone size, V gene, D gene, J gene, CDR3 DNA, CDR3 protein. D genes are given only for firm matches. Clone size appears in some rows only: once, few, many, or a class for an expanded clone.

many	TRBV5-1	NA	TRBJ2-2	TGCGCCAGCAGCTGGAGAGGGGCGGCCACCGGGGAGCTGTTTTTT	CASSWRGAATGELFF
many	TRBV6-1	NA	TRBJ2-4	TGTGCCAGCAGCGACATGGATAGCATTCAGTACTTC	CASSDMDSIQYF
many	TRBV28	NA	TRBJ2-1	TGTGCCAGCAGTTTGGGTACCCAGGGCCATGAGCAGTTCTTC	CASSLGTQGHEQFF
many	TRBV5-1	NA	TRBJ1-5	TGCGCCAGCAGCTTGGACGGGGGCGGGAGTCAGCCCCAGCATTTT	CASSLDGGGSQPQHF
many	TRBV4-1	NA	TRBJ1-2	TGCGCCAGCAGCCCGGCCGTGAATGTCCTTGGCTACACCTTC	CASSPAVNVLGYTF
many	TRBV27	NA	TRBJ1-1	TGTGCCAGCAGTTCGGGAGACACTGAAGCTTTCTTT	CASSSGDTEAFF
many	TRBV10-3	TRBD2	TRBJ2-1	TGTGCCATCAGGGAGCGGGGAGATGAGCAGTTCTTC	CAIRERGDEQFF
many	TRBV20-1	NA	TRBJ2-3	TGCAGTGCTAGAGTGACGGGCGGGGAGAGCACAGATACGCAGTATTTT	CSARVTGGESTDTQYF
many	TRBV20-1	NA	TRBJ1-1	TGCAGTGCCCCAGAGGGGGACACTGAAGCTTTCTTT	CSAPEGDTEAFF
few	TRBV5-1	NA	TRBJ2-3	TGCGCCAGCAGCTTGGTTCCTGGGGGTAGTTCGGGAGATACGCAGTATTTT	CASSLVPGGSSGDTQYF
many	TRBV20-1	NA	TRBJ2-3	TGCAGTGCTCTTCCCGGCCAGGCCGCAGATACGCAGTATTTT	CSALPGQAADTQYF
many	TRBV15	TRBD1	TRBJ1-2	TGTGCCACCAGCAGAGCCTTGGACAGGGCAAACTATGGCTACACCTTC	CATSRALDRANYGYTF
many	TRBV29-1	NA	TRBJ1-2	TGCAGCGTTGGGAAAGGCAGAACGAACTATGGCTACACCTTC	CSVGKGRTNYGYTF
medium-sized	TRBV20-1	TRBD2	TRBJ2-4	TGCAGTGCTAGCTCCCCTCTAGCGGGTTGGACCAAAAACATTCAGTACTTC	CSASSPLAGWTKNIQYF
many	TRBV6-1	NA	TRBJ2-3	TGTGCCAGCAGGGCCGAGACTGGCACAGATACGCAGTATTTT	CASRAETGTDTQYF
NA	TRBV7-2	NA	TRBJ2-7	TGTGCCAGCAGCTTACGGGGCCAGGTGAGCTACGAGCAGTACTTC	CASSLRGQVSYEQYF
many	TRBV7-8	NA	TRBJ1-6	TGTGCCAGCAGCTTAATTAGGATCGACAGACCGAGCTCCTATAATTCACCCCTCCACTTT	CASSLIRIDRPSSYNSPLHF
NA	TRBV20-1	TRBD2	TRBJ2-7	TGCAGTGCTAGAGATCTTACGCGGGAGTACGAGCAGTACTTC	CSARDLTREYEQYF
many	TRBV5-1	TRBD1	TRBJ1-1	TGCGCCAGCAGCTCGGGACAGGGGGAAAACACTGAAGCTTTCTTT	CASSSGQGENTEAFF
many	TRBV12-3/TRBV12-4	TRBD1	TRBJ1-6	TGTGCCAGCAGTCCGACAGCAGGGGGGTTTAATTCACCCCTCCACTTT	CASSPTAGGFNSPLHF
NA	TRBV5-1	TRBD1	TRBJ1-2	TGCGCCAGCAGCCAGACAGGGGGCGATGGCTACACCTTC	CASSQTGGDGYTF
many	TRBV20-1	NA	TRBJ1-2	TGCAGTGCTACCAGCCCGAATGGCTACACCTTC	CSATSPNGYTF
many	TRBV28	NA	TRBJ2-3	TGTGCCAGCAGTTTAGGACTGGGGCTCATGGATACGCAGTATTTT	CASSLGLGLMDTQYF
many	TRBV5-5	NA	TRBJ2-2	TGTGCCAGCAACCAGGCATCGAACACCGGGGAGCTGTTTTTT	CASNQASNTGELFF
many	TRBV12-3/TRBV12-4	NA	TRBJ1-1	TGTGCCACTTATTCAGGGTTGAACACTGAAGCTTTCTTT	CATYSGLNTEAFF
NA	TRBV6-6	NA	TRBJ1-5	TGTGACAGCAGTCCCCGGGGGGGCCAGCCCCAGCATTTT	CDSSPRGGQPQHF
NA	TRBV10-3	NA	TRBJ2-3	TGTGCCACCTCTGGGGGATCTGGCACAGATACGCAGTATTTT	CATSGGSGTDTQYF